Presented here are 30 T cell receptor beta chains from one specimen sequenced in a study of beta chain features in type 1 diabetes. Isolated RNA was reverse transcribed in full, so expressed TCRB transcripts were sequenced. The data were produced by immunoSEQ multiplex PCR, yet TCRdb's version contains in-frame clones alone and is incomplete. Among some 640,000 clones listed, roughly 13% were seen once. The study's findings and limits: Within each of all four CD4+ subsets, Type 1 diabetes patients had TCRB CDR3s that were moderately but significantly shorter.

These receptors have no known antigen. The sample comprised naive CD4+ T cells from blood. The origin of the receptors is a man in his late teens or twenties with type 1 diabetes.

The gene calls are TRBV10-3 and TRBJ2-7; perhaps TRBD1 as D (6 bases). The CDR3 contains 12 residues. V was clipped by 8 bases and J by 2 bases, with 10 bases between them. Per germline, CDR1 ENHRY and CDR2 SYGVKD. The CDR3 sequence: CAIGQYTYEQYF. DNA of the CDR3: TGTGCCATCGGACAGTACACCTACGAGCAGTACTTC.

This clone has only a few counts. V is TRBV7-2 and J is TRBJ1-1, with TRBD1 matching 7 bases. The V gene's germline CDR1 is SGHTA and CDR2 FQGNSA. The CDR3 is made up of 15 amino acids. Trimming took 5 bases from V and 0 from J; bases not matched to a gene: 6. Here the CDR3 DNA reads TGTGCCAGCAGCGGATTACAGGGGTTGAACACTGAAGCTTTCTTT. Its protein is CASSGLQGLNTEAFF.

In nucleotides, the CDR3 is TGTGCCAGCAGGAACGGGGCATTACCCTACGAGCAGTACTTC. Translated: CASRNGALPYEQYF. J is TRBJ2-7 and V is TRBV6-5; the D gene could be TRBD1 or TRBD2 (5 bases each). The V gene's germline CDR1 is MNHEY and CDR2 SVGAGI. The CDR3 has 14 amino acids. Trimming stripped 6 bases from V and 2 bases from J, with 14 bases between.

In its sample, this clone was seen a few times. Different DNA sequences within this sample yield the same CDR3. The chain joins TRBV6-5 to TRBJ2-2; tentatively, D is TRBD1 (5 bases). CDR1 and CDR2 from the germline V gene are MNHEY and SVGAGI. Trimming removed 3 bases from V and 3 bases from J, with 8 bases in between. The CDR3 has 14 amino acids. CDR3 bases: TGTGCCAGCAGTTATCGACAGTACACCGGGGAGCTGTTTTTT. This translates into CASSYRQYTGELFF.

V gene TRBV15 combines with J gene TRBJ1-6; no definite D call. Germline V CDR1 and CDR2: LNHNV, YYDKDF (reference sequence). Trimming stripped 3 bases from V and 8 bases from J, with 14 bases between. The CDR3 loop spans 15 amino acids. The CDR3 sequence: CATSRLRGSDSPLHF. The CDR3 bases are TGTGCCACCAGCAGGCTCCGAGGGTCCGATTCACCCCTCCACTTT.

The chain joins TRBV6-5 to TRBJ2-7; 7 nucleotides line up with TRBD2. The CDR3 consists of 16 residues. Trimming took 0 bases from V and 5 from J; bases not matched to a gene: 10. Per germline, CDR1 MNHEY and CDR2 SVGAGI. CDR3 amino acids: CASSYSSFGGSNEQYF. CDR3 coding DNA: TGTGCCAGCAGTTACTCGTCTTTCGGCGGGAGTAACGAGCAGTACTTC.

This clone has just a few counts. CDR3 protein: CAWSVRGPNNSPLHF. In nucleotides, the CDR3 is TGTGCCTGGAGTGTACGAGGACCGAATAATTCACCCCTCCACTTT. The chain has TRBV30 and TRBJ1-6; no clear D. V gave up 0 bases and J gave up 5 bases, with 11 bases separating them. CDR3 length: 15 amino acids. From germline, CDR1 is GTSNPN and CDR2 SVGIG (reference sequence).

This clone turned up a few times. The chain is built from TRBV4-3 and TRBJ2-1; weak D call: TRBD1 (6 bases). V was clipped by 4 bases and J by 9 bases, with 19 bases between them. The germline CDR1 and CDR2 sequences are LGHNA and YSLEER. CDR3 length equals 15 residues. The CDR3 bases are TGCGCCAGCAGCCGCCTAAGGGGGACGGGAAGTGAGCAGTTCTTC. Its protein product is CASSRLRGTGSEQFF.

J is TRBJ2-7 and V is TRBV28, with a tentative D call TRBD1 (6 bases). The CDR3 sequence is 14 residues long. Germline loops: CDR1 MDHEN, CDR2 SYDVKM. The V end lost 6 bases, the J end lost 0 bases, and 12 bases lay between the germline ends. The CDR3, as DNA: TGTGCCAGCAGAGATACAGGGCCCTCCTACGAGCAGTACTTC. Translated, it gives CASRDTGPSYEQYF.

This clone was recorded a few times. The chain is built from TRBV2 and TRBJ1-1; D remains unclear. The CDR3 consists of 11 residues. Trimming removed 4 bases from V and 10 bases from J, with 10 bases in between. Germline loops: CDR1 SNHLY, CDR2 FYNNEI. The CDR3 nucleotides are TGTGCCAGCAGTGTCTCTGAGGGAGCTTTCTTT. Its translation: CASSVSEGAFF.

The V and J genes are TRBV18 and TRBJ2-2; D gene unclear. V lost 8 bases to trimming and J lost 2 bases, with 9 bases between them. Germline CDR1 is KGHSH and CDR2 is LQKENI. CDR3 size: 13 residues. CDR3 in amino acids: CASPRQNTGELFF. The CDR3 nucleotides read TGTGCCAGCCCGAGACAAAACACCGGGGAGCTGTTTTTT.

This clone was seen a handful of times. The chain joins TRBV6-5 to TRBJ2-7, with 7 bases identical to TRBD2. V lost 6 bases, J lost 3 bases, and 11 bases stayed unmatched. The CDR3 consists of 15 residues. CDR1 and CDR2 from the germline V gene are MNHEY and SVGAGI. CDR3 DNA sequence: TGTGCCAGCAGCGACCGCGGGAGCCGGGGCTACGAGCAGTACTTC. Protein sequence: CASSDRGSRGYEQYF.

This clone was observed a handful of times. The chain couples TRBV25-1 to TRBJ2-1; no firm D call. In germline, CDR1 is MGHDK, CDR2 SYGVNS. The CDR3 extends over 18 amino acids. V dropped 5 bases and J dropped 4 bases, with 24 bases sitting between them. CDR3 in amino acids: CASSRSSLRITAYNEQFF. The CDR3 DNA is TGTGCCAGCAGTCGTTCCTCCCTCAGGATTACTGCATACAATGAGCAGTTCTTC.

For this clone: This sample also contains other DNA sequences that code for the same CDR3. CDR3: CASSYSEGRETQYF. DNA of the CDR3: TGTGCCAGCAGTTACTCCGAGGGTCGGGAGACCCAGTACTTC. The chain is built from TRBV6-5 and TRBJ2-5; tentatively, D is TRBD2 (5 bases). Trimming stripped 0 bases from V and 5 bases from J, with 10 bases between. The CDR3 totals 14 residues. The germline V gene encodes CDR1 MNHEY and CDR2 SVGAGI.

The rearrangement links TRBV5-1 to TRBJ2-1; 11 bases align to TRBD1. CDR1 is SGHRS and CDR2 is YFSETQ in the germline V gene. The CDR3 runs to 16 residues. Losses at the gene ends were 0 bases for V and 2 bases for J; bases not matched to a gene: 1. The CDR3, as DNA: TGCGCCAGCAGCTTGGCGGGACAGGGGGCCTACAATGAGCAGTTCTTC. It encodes CASSLAGQGAYNEQFF.

This chain links TRBV15 with TRBJ2-7, with unresolved D. The CDR3 extends over 13 amino acids. V was cut by 4 bases and J by 4 bases, with 11 bases left in between. Germline CDR1 reads LNHNV; CDR2 reads YYDKDF (reference sequence). CDR3 residues: CATSTYGIYEQYF. The CDR3 DNA follows: TGTGCCACCAGCACATACGGAATATACGAGCAGTACTTC.

This chain connects TRBV28 to TRBJ1-1, with D possibly being TRBD1 (5 bases). CDR1 is MDHEN and CDR2 is SYDVKM in the germline V gene. This CDR3 has 15 residues. The V and J ends lost 4 bases and 1 base respectively, with 13 bases between them. CDR3 in DNA: TGTGCCAGCAGTTCTGGGACCCGAGCGAACACTGAAGCTTTCTTT. This codes for CASSSGTRANTEAFF.

V is TRBV7-3 and J is TRBJ1-1, with 8 bases fitting TRBD1. V shed 5 bases and J 5 bases; nucleotides not matched to a gene: 7. The CDR3 spans 14 residues. CDR1 is SGHTA, CDR2 FQGTGA, per germline. CDR3 protein: CASSPGQEGTEAFF. The CDR3 DNA sequence: TGTGCCAGCAGCCCGGGACAGGAAGGGACTGAAGCTTTCTTT.

This clone was detected a few times. The chain employs TRBV9 and TRBJ2-7, with D perhaps matching TRBD1 or TRBD2 (5 bases each). The CDR3 has 14 amino acids. Trimming cost V 4 bases and J 3 bases, with 14 bases left between them. Germline V gives CDR1 SGDLS, CDR2 YYNGEE. This chain's CDR3 is CASSRDLGFYEQYF. The CDR3 DNA follows: TGTGCCAGCAGCCGGGACCTCGGATTCTACGAGCAGTACTTC.

This clone turned up a few times. The V and J genes are TRBV23-1 and TRBJ2-5; no firm D call. TRBV23-1 is an ORF, with its function uncertain. The V gene lost 4 bases and the J gene lost 5 bases, with 8 bases spanning the gap. The CDR3 totals 12 residues. The CDR3 DNA reads TGCGCCAGCAGTCCATTGGCGGAGACCCAGTACTTC. It is translated as CASSPLAETQYF.

This rearrangement joins TRBV30 to TRBJ1-5; tentatively, D is TRBD1 (6 bases). Trimming cost V 4 bases and J 6 bases, with 16 bases left between them. CDR1 and CDR2 (germline): GTSNPN, SVGIG (reference sequence). The CDR3 consists of 14 residues. The CDR3 reads CAWNHGGGIQPQHF. In DNA, the CDR3 is TGTGCCTGGAACCACGGTGGGGGCATTCAGCCCCAGCATTTT.

This clone has a handful of counts. The rearrangement links TRBV18 to TRBJ2-3; 8 nucleotides line up with TRBD1. CDR1 is KGHSH, CDR2 LQKENI, per germline. The CDR3 runs 16 residues. V lost 1 base, J lost 3 bases, and 6 bases stayed unmatched. The CDR3 sequence is CASSPQADRVTDTQYF. The CDR3 DNA follows: TGTGCCAGCTCACCACAGGCGGACAGGGTGACAGATACGCAGTATTTT.

V gene TRBV5-1 combines with J gene TRBJ1-1; D is uncertain. There are 14 residues in the CDR3. The germline V and J ends were trimmed by 3 bases and 1 base, with 10 bases remaining between them. Germline CDR1 reads SGHRS; CDR2 reads YFSETQ. CDR3 region: CASSSGARNTEAFF. The CDR3, as DNA: TGCGCCAGCAGCTCCGGCGCCAGGAACACTGAAGCTTTCTTT.

CDR3 DNA: TGTGCCAGCGGACACCCGAACACTGAAGCTTTCTTT. Translated: CASGHPNTEAFF. The V gene is TRBV7-3, the J gene TRBJ1-1, with D perhaps TRBD1 (5 bases). There are 12 residues in the CDR3. Germline V gives CDR1 SGHTA, CDR2 FQGTGA. The V and J ends lost 8 bases and 1 base respectively, with 8 bases between them.

This clone was seen only a few times. The V and J genes are TRBV10-2 and TRBJ1-5; D may be TRBD1 (6 bases). Between the trimmed V and J ends, which lost 6 bases and 4 bases, there was a span of 7 bases. In germline, CDR1 is WSHSY, CDR2 SAAADI. The CDR3 covers 12 residues. The CDR3 DNA reads TGCGCCAGCAGGGACAGTAATCAGCCCCAGCATTTT. It encodes CASRDSNQPQHF.

This clone was picked up a small number of times. The chain uses TRBV11-2 and TRBJ1-2, with D perhaps TRBD1 (5 bases). CDR1 and CDR2 from the germline V gene are SGHAT and FQNNGV. The CDR3 has 13 residues. V was pared by 5 bases and J by 5 bases, with 12 bases between. CDR3 in DNA: TGTGCCAGCAGCCTCGGGGCCGATTATGGCTACACCTTC. It yields the protein CASSLGADYGYTF.

The chain links TRBV11-2 to TRBJ2-4; no clear D. CDR1 is SGHAT and CDR2 is FQNNGV in the germline V gene. Trimming pared 0 bases from V and 6 bases from J, leaving 3 bases between. This CDR3 has 12 amino acids. The CDR3 nucleotides are TGTGCCAGCAGCTTAGATCGAAACATTCAGTACTTC. Residues: CASSLDRNIQYF.

The chain has TRBV27 and TRBJ2-7; D remains ambiguous. Trimming shortened V by 0 bases and J by 7 bases, and 13 bases separated the two germline ends. The germline CDR1 and CDR2 sequences are MNHEY and SMNVEV (reference sequence). The length of the CDR3 is 14 residues. The CDR3 DNA reads TGTGCCAGCAGTTTATCTGCTTTTGACGGTGAGCAGTACTTC. The encoded protein is CASSLSAFDGEQYF.

The V gene is TRBV25-1, the J gene TRBJ1-2; D is perhaps TRBD1 (5 bases). The CDR3 runs 13 residues. Germline V gene sequence: CDR1 MGHDK, CDR2 SYGVNS. V was trimmed by 6 bases and J by 6 bases, leaving 14 bases between them. CDR3 bases: TGTGCCAGCAGACCGGGGGGGATTCATGGCTACACCTTC. Protein product: CASRPGGIHGYTF.

The J gene is TRBJ2-5, the V gene TRBV28; the D gene is possibly TRBD2 (6 bases). The germline V gene has CDR1 MDHEN and CDR2 SYDVKM. Deletions cut 3 bases from V and 0 bases from J, with 11 bases between. The CDR3 contains 15 residues. DNA for the CDR3: TGTGCCAGCAGTTTCGCCTCGGGGGACCAAGAGACCCAGTACTTC. Protein sequence: CASSFASGDQETQYF. The full variable domain, in which reference TRBV28 and TRBJ2-5 provide the parts outside the CDR3, is DVKVTQSSRYLVKRTGEKVFLECVQDMDHENMFWYRQDPGLGLRLIYFSYDVKMKEKGDIPEGYSVSREKKERFSLILESASTNQTSMYLCASSFASGDQETQYFGPGTRLLVL.